This entry lists 25 T cell receptor beta chains sequenced from one sample in a study of blood T cell repertoires in COVID-19. The assay was immunoSEQ multiplex PCR, and TCRdb's table has in-frame clones only and misses some. The table records over 200,000 clones, 83% of them present only once. The sequencing sample was made of peripheral blood. These receptors all stem from a woman aged 25 to 45 with COVID-19, enrolled during active disease.

This chain uses TRBV2 with TRBJ1-5; perhaps TRBD1 as D (6 bases). Germline values: CDR1 SNHLY, CDR2 FYNNEI. The germline V and J ends were trimmed by 3 bases and 6 bases, with 15 bases remaining between them. The CDR3 totals 15 residues. The CDR3 DNA sequence: TGTGCCAGCAGTGAGGATGGGGCAGGGGCTCAGCCCCAGCATTTT. Residues: CASSEDGAGAQPQHF.

The sample holds many counts of this clone. The CDR3 nucleotides read TGTGCCAGTAGTAGGACAGGTGATCATCAGCCCCAGCATTTT. It specifies CASSRTGDHQPQHF. The chain joins TRBV19 to TRBJ1-5; TRBD1 agrees at 7 bases. CDR1 and CDR2 (germline): LNHDA, SQIVND (reference sequence). After removal of 4 bases from V and 5 bases from J, the junction contained 5 bases not matched to a gene. CDR3 length equals 14 residues.

The chain combines TRBV29-1 with TRBJ2-3, with 8 bases lining up with TRBD2. Trimming at V came to 3 bases and at J to 0 bases, leaving 2 bases not matched to a gene. This CDR3 is 14 amino acids long. Germline CDR1 is SQVTM and CDR2 is ANQGSEA. CDR3 in DNA: TGCAGCGTTGATCCTAGCGGGAGCACAGATACGCAGTATTTT. It translates to CSVDPSGSTDTQYF.

Only one count was recorded for this clone. The chain joins TRBV4-3 to TRBJ2-5, with TRBD2 identical over 11 bases. CDR1 and CDR2 (germline): LGHNA, YSLEER. The CDR3 has 17 residues. J gave up 3 bases and V 0 bases, and 6 bases lay outside the gene matches. DNA of the CDR3: TGCGCCAGCAGCCAAGAACTAGCGGGGGCCAACGAAGAGACCCAGTACTTC. This translates into CASSQELAGANEETQYF.

In its sample, this clone was seen once. CDR3 loop: CASSLGRGDEQYF. DNA for the CDR3: TGTGCCAGCAGCTTAGGCCGGGGTGACGAGCAGTACTTC. The rearrangement uses TRBV13 and TRBJ2-7; TRBD2 might be the D (5 bases). Trimming shortened V by 0 bases and J by 5 bases, and 8 bases separated the two germline ends. Germline V gene sequence: CDR1 PRHDT, CDR2 FYEKMQ (reference sequence). The CDR3 sequence is 13 residues long.

This clone was recorded once. V is TRBV6-2 or TRBV6-3 and J is TRBJ1-5; TRBD1 might be the D (6 bases). With 5 bases removed from V and 4 bases from J, the gap between germline ends came to 15 bases. In germline, CDR1 is MNHEY, CDR2 SVGEGT. This CDR3 is 15 amino acids long. The CDR3 sequence: CASSRDRSLNQPQHF. CDR3 DNA: TGTGCCAGCAGTCGTGACAGGTCCCTAAATCAGCCCCAGCATTTT.

This clone was seen a few times. V usage is TRBV9 and J usage is TRBJ2-3; D unclear. Trimming removed 0 bases from V and 2 bases from J, with 10 bases in between. The CDR3 totals 15 residues. Germline loops: CDR1 SGDLS, CDR2 YYNGEE. CDR3 loop: CASSVVGTYTDTQYF. CDR3 nucleotides: TGTGCCAGCAGCGTAGTGGGCACCTACACAGATACGCAGTATTTT. Full variable domain (rest looked up from reference TRBV9 and TRBJ2-3): DSGVTQTPKHLITATGQRVTLRCSPRSGDLSVYWYQQSLDQGLQFLIQYYNGEERAKGNILERFSAQQFPDLHSELNLSSLELGDSALYFCASSVVGTYTDTQYFGPGTRLTVL.

This clone was seen just once. V gene TRBV5-1 combines with J gene TRBJ2-5, with D tentatively TRBD2 (5 bases). V dropped 3 bases and J dropped 2 bases, with 14 bases sitting between them. This CDR3 is 15 amino acids long. In germline, CDR1 is SGHRS, CDR2 YFSETQ. CDR3 nucleotide sequence: TGCGCCAGCAGCTCGGGGATCAGCGAACAAGAGACCCAGTACTTC. As protein: CASSSGISEQETQYF.

The count of this clone is one. The chain carries TRBV9 and TRBJ2-5, with D possibly TRBD2 on 7 matching bases. V lost 0 bases to trimming and J lost 5 bases, with 20 bases between them. From germline, CDR1 is SGDLS and CDR2 YYNGEE. The CDR3 has 17 residues. For the CDR3, the DNA is TGTGCCAGCAGCGTAGAAGTCCGGTCGGGGGGCGGGGAGACCCAGTACTTC. It encodes CASSVEVRSGGGETQYF.

The CDR3 DNA reads TGCGCCAGCAGCTTGGTCGGGAGTGACTCCTACGAGCAGTACTTC. Amino acid sequence: CASSLVGSDSYEQYF. The chain is built from TRBV5-1 and TRBJ2-7, with D perhaps TRBD2 (6 bases). The V end was cut by 0 bases, the J end by 0 bases, with 10 bases between. CDR1 and CDR2 (germline): SGHRS, YFSETQ. This CDR3 is 15 amino acids long.

The V and J genes are TRBV18 and TRBJ2-1, with 8 nucleotides matching TRBD1. The CDR3 extends over 16 amino acids. V lost 8 bases, J lost 6 bases, and 15 bases stayed unmatched. Germline V gene lookup returns CDR1 KGHSH and CDR2 LQKENI. Here the CDR3 DNA reads TGTGCCAGCCAACCAGGACAGGGTCTTCAGACCAATGAGCAGTTCTTC. It codes for CASQPGQGLQTNEQFF.

V usage is TRBV3-1 (or the pseudogene TRBV3-2) and J usage is TRBJ2-7; possibly TRBD1 for D (5 bases). Trimming cost V 6 bases and J 0 bases, with 9 bases left between them. This CDR3 is 13 amino acids long. From germline, CDR1 is LGHDT and CDR2 YNNKEL (reference sequence). The CDR3, as DNA: TGTGCCAGCAGGAAAACAGGCTCCTACGAGCAGTACTTC. This encodes CASRKTGSYEQYF.

This clone has only a few counts. The chain combines TRBV2 with TRBJ1-5, with D tentatively TRBD1 (5 bases). V dropped 2 bases and J dropped 3 bases, with 14 bases sitting between them. Germline-derived CDR1 and CDR2 are SNHLY and FYNNEI. The CDR3 loop spans 16 amino acids. The chain's CDR3 is CASSEMGPLANQPQHF. CDR3 nucleotide sequence: TGTGCCAGCAGTGAAATGGGGCCCTTAGCCAATCAGCCCCAGCATTTT.

The chain joins TRBV5-1 to TRBJ2-6; D is possibly TRBD1 (5 bases). The CDR3 consists of 16 residues. Germline CDR1 SGHRS, CDR2 YFSETQ. V lost 5 bases, J lost 2 bases, and 14 bases lay in between. CDR3 region: CASRSTGLPGANVLTF. The DNA for the CDR3 is TGCGCCAGCAGGTCCACAGGCCTCCCTGGGGCCAACGTCCTGACTTTC.

The rearrangement joins TRBV2 to TRBJ2-7, with D uncertain. CDR3 length: 12 residues. The germline V gene has CDR1 SNHLY and CDR2 FYNNEI. The V end lost 4 bases, the J end lost 3 bases, and 7 bases lay between the germline ends. The CDR3 region is CASSVNGYEQYF. The CDR3 DNA reads TGTGCCAGCAGTGTGAACGGCTACGAGCAGTACTTC.

J is TRBJ1-5 and V is TRBV12-3 or TRBV12-4; TRBD1 aligns across 8 bases. The length of the CDR3 is 13 residues. V lost 6 bases, J lost 6 bases, and 4 bases stayed unmatched. The CDR3 DNA sequence: TGTGCCAGCAGGCTGACAGGGGCTCAGCCCCAGCATTTT. Amino acid sequence: CASRLTGAQPQHF.

This rearrangement joins TRBV19 to TRBJ1-1; tentative D call: TRBD1 (6 bases). Germline values: CDR1 LNHDA, CDR2 SQIVND (reference sequence). This CDR3 is built from 12 residues. Trimming took off 8 bases at V and 2 bases at J, with 9 bases between the two ends. CDR3 bases: TGTGCCAGTCAGGACAGTAACACTGAAGCTTTCTTT. Encoded protein: CASQDSNTEAFF.

This clone was found once. The chain combines TRBV19 with TRBJ2-1; D gene unclear. CDR3 size: 20 residues. Looked up from germline, CDR1 is LNHDA and CDR2 is SQIVND (reference sequence). Trimming cost V 0 bases and J 1 base, with 22 bases left between them. The CDR3 reads CASSIDHYYFSPSSYNEQFF. The DNA for the CDR3 is TGTGCCAGTAGTATAGATCATTACTACTTCTCTCCCTCTTCCTACAATGAGCAGTTCTTC.

The V and J genes are TRBV6-5 and TRBJ1-5; no firm D call. The CDR3 is 13 residues long. Germline values: CDR1 MNHEY, CDR2 SVGAGI. Trimming removed 7 bases at V and 2 bases at J, with 9 bases between. The CDR3 bases are TGTGCCAGCACCAGACAAGGCAATCAGCCCCAGCATTTT. Protein product: CASTRQGNQPQHF.

The chain has TRBV2 and TRBJ1-2; perhaps TRBD1 as D (6 bases). CDR1 SNHLY and CDR2 FYNNEI come from the germline V gene. This CDR3 region has 13 residues. Deletions cut 8 bases from V and 8 bases from J, with 18 bases between. CDR3: CASGFGTTGGYTF. In nucleotides, the CDR3 is TGTGCCAGCGGGTTCGGAACCACAGGGGGCTACACCTTC. The whole variable domain, filled in from reference TRBV2 and TRBJ1-2, reads EPEVTQTPSHQVTQMGQEVILRCVPISNHLYFYWYRQILGQKVEFLVSFYNNEISEKSEIFDDQFSVERPDGSNFTLKIRSTKLEDSAMYFCASGFGTTGGYTFGSGTRLTVV.

A remark on this clone: Other DNA sequences in the sample encode the same CDR3. The chain employs TRBV7-3 and TRBJ2-3, with a tentative D call TRBD2 (5 bases). V lost 5 bases and J 3 bases, leaving 9 bases between the germline ends. The CDR3 runs 13 residues. Germline V CDR1 and CDR2: SGHTA, FQGTGA. The CDR3 region has the DNA TGTGCCAGCAGCCCCCCGGGAACAGATACGCAGTATTTT. It encodes CASSPPGTDTQYF.

This clone was counted only a few times. The genes are TRBV7-3 and TRBJ2-3, with 8 nucleotides matching TRBD1. CDR1 is SGHTA, CDR2 FQGTGA, per germline. Germline trimming cut 4 bases from V and 3 bases from J; bases unmatched to any gene: 6. This CDR3 is 15 amino acids long. CDR3 sequence (DNA): TGTGCCAGCAGCTCAACAGGGGGTTGGACAGATACGCAGTATTTT. Translating it yields CASSSTGGWTDTQYF.

V and J are TRBV5-1 and TRBJ2-2; 9 bases agree with TRBD2. Germline CDR1 SGHRS, CDR2 YFSETQ. The CDR3 totals 16 residues. Germline trimming cut 4 bases from V and 2 bases from J; bases unmatched to any gene: 6. The CDR3 spells CASSIRLAANTGELFF. The CDR3 DNA reads as TGCGCCAGCAGCATAAGACTAGCGGCCAACACCGGGGAGCTGTTTTTT.

The chain joins TRBV10-3 to TRBJ2-7; D is perhaps TRBD2 (6 bases). Trimming took off 4 bases at V and 6 bases at J, with 10 bases between the two ends. Per germline, CDR1 ENHRY and CDR2 SYGVKD. CDR3 size: 12 residues. CDR3 region: CAISAGGAEQYF. The CDR3 DNA is TGTGCCATCAGTGCCGGAGGGGCCGAGCAGTACTTC.

CDR3 in amino acids: CASSYGLAMDTQYF. CDR3 nucleotides: TGTGCCAGCAGTTACGGGCTAGCGATGGATACGCAGTATTTT. The genes are TRBV6-6 and TRBJ2-3; D is perhaps TRBD2 (6 bases). Germline assignment: CDR1 MNHNY and CDR2 SVGAGI (reference sequence). Trimming removed 2 bases from V and 6 bases from J, with 12 bases in between. The CDR3 sequence is 14 residues long.